These T cell receptor beta chains were read from a single sample in a study of control samples from healthy donors and cancer patients. Sequencing used immunoSEQ multiplex PCR; TCRdb keeps in-frame clones, though not all of them. The sample includes about 110,000 clones, approximately 84% of them seen just once. The sample consisted of blood. These receptors all stem from a man aged 18-30 years in good health. CDR3s include the opening cysteine and the closing phenylalanine or tryptophan. Fields, in order: V gene, CDR3 protein.

TRBV11-3,CASSSEVTSNTGELFF
TRBV2,CASSEGFYGYTF
TRBV5-8,CASSKDPEVDTQYF
TRBV5-1,CASSSTNRVANTEAFF
TRBV7-2,CASSLLGMHYEQYF
TRBV24-1,CATTDRGSGNQPQHF
TRBV10-3,CAISESSRSGANVLTF
TRBV6-2/TRBV6-3,CASSYGSMASGGRYNEQFF
TRBV5-6,CASSHTKGGGYEQYF
TRBV6-6,CASRSPGNTIYF
TRBV20-1,CSASRGQETQYF
TRBV7-2,CASSLGDRNTGELFF
TRBV9,CASSPGTSRSGNTIYF
TRBV5-1,CASSLAAGGSSISEAFF
TRBV5-1,CASSTGQVNTEAFF
TRBV6-5,CASRADRSSNQPQHF
TRBV3-1/TRBV3-2,CASSPPWTTLIRNNEQFF
TRBV7-2,CASSLAKGTGNYGYTF
TRBV6-5,CASTLAGVYNEQFF
TRBV9,CASSSSQGTGSSEQYF
TRBV6-5,CASNRGQETQYF
TRBV5-1,CASSWQGRDTQYF
TRBV21-1,CASSKACSGLGIGELFF
TRBV18,CASSPGGNQPQHF
TRBV24-1,CATSRTGNEKLFF
TRBV5-1,CASSWDLANPGNEQFF
TRBV4-1,CASSQTRGGGGSNTEAFF
TRBV12-5,CASAGGNTEAFF
TRBV5-4,CASSLRGPGNTIYF
TRBV24-1,CATSDLNRGYGYTF
TRBV7-2,CASSLGVGSPLHF
TRBV2,CASSEMGVGETQYF
TRBV27,CASSLSGQGKLFF
TRBV5-1,CASSLGAGNYYGYTF
TRBV5-1,CASSLVADSYGYTF
TRBV27,CASSTGQGVNEKLFF
TRBV2,CASSGGVSQGHYGYTF
TRBV18,CASSHLGQGQGNEQFF
TRBV5-1,CASSFTGGESEQFF
TRBV30,CAWSVDVGGNTEAFF
TRBV19,CASSTGDGNQPQHF
TRBV6-6,CASSFRQGAEKLFF
TRBV27,CASSFGRLNTEAFF
TRBV24-1,CATSVQTTDTQYF
TRBV4-2,CASSQDLREIYGYTF
TRBV12-5,CASGSRERAFF
TRBV10-3,CAISVRGEGTEAFF
TRBV6-5,CASRRQGPRGELFF
TRBV6-1,CASSEGWGSSYEQYF
TRBV25-1,CATSKGGIPLHF
TRBV6-5,CASSPTGVPLDGYTF
TRBV25-1,CASSVKGIMTDTQYF
TRBV29-1,CSTWTDTQYF
TRBV3-1/TRBV3-2,CASSQVGRYTEAFF
TRBV6-6,CASTLRGAEAFF